This T cell receptor beta chain is drawn from a study of spatial heterogeneity in lung cancer. For the study at large: More beta-chain than alpha-chain sequences were consistently detected. The average appearance count of each unique TCR and UMI combination in raw reads was more than ten.

This clonotype has at least ten counts. MiXCR, applied by TCRdb to the 5' RACE reads, yields one record per CDR3 protein. The sample yields about 27,000 distinct CDR3 sequences, about 7% seen once. Time point denoted: sample taken at primary tumor resection. The CDR3 is 19 residues long. CDR1 and CDR2 (germline): MNHEY, SVGAGI. The V and J ends lost 0 bases and 3 bases, in that order; junction bases with no gene match: 13. The rearrangement links TRBV6-5 to TRBJ2-3; 9 bases line up with TRBD2. Sequenced material: PBMCs, taken at surgery. The TCR was taken from a male donor with early-stage non-small cell lung cancer. CDR3 sequence (DNA): TGTGCCAGCAGTTACTCGGCAGCTGGGGCGGGGGGGCGTACAGATACGCAGTATTTT. Residues: CASSYSAAGAGGRTDTQYF.